The 9 T cell receptor beta chains reported below all come from one sample, sequenced in a study of T cell repertoires in cytomegalovirus infection. Each CDR3 protein is one row after TCRdb ran MiXCR on the reads. Of about 500,000 distinct CDR3 sequences in the sample, around 35% were seen once. These receptors have no known antigen. This sample comprised cultured PBMCs, obtained from culture after CMV antigen stimulation. The receptors stem from a human donor in good health (CMV status not recorded). Some clones in this sample may be carry-over from other donors' samples.

V usage is TRBV7-2 and J usage is TRBJ2-5, with D possibly matching TRBD2 (7 bases). This CDR3 region has 15 residues. Trimming pared 1 base from V and 5 bases from J, leaving 14 bases between. The germline V gene has CDR1 SGHTA and CDR2 FQGNSA. Here the CDR3 reads CASSLGGGGDETQYF. The CDR3, as DNA: TGTGCCAGCAGCTTAGGTGGGGGGGGCGATGAGACCCAGTACTTC.

The J gene is TRBJ2-7, the V gene TRBV7-9; tentatively, D is TRBD2 (7 bases). Trimming took off 3 bases at V and 7 bases at J, with 13 bases between the two ends. Per germline, CDR1 SEHNR and CDR2 FQNEAQ (reference sequence). This CDR3 comprises 13 residues. Here the CDR3 DNA reads TGTGCCAGCAGCTTTGGGGGGGCGCGGGAGCAGTACGTC. The encoded protein is CASSFGGAREQYV.

This clonotype was counted at least ten times. The rearrangement links TRBV7-2 to TRBJ1-3; 10 bases agree with TRBD1. CDR3 length: 17 residues. Germline-derived CDR1 and CDR2 are SGHTA and FQGNSA. V trimming: 3 bases; J trimming: 0 bases; junction bases outside the gene matches: 5. The CDR3 sequence is CASSLGTGALSGNTIYF. For the CDR3, the DNA is TGTGCCAGCAGCTTGGGGACAGGGGCCCTCTCTGGAAACACCATATATTTT.

This clonotype has more than one count but fewer than ten. The chain carries TRBV6-6 and TRBJ2-5; TRBD2 agrees at 9 bases. CDR3 size: 15 residues. CDR1 MNHNY and CDR2 SVGAGI come from the germline V gene (reference sequence). With 6 bases clipped from V and 3 bases from J, the junction kept 8 bases outside the gene matches. The CDR3 nucleotides read TGTGCCAGCAGGGCAGCCCTAGCGGGGAAAGAGACCCAGTACTTC. It translates to CASRAALAGKETQYF.

This clonotype was seen only a few times. The J gene is TRBJ2-1, the V gene TRBV19; D perhaps matches TRBD2 (6 bases). V dropped 5 bases and J dropped 5 bases, with 13 bases sitting between them. The germline V gene has CDR1 LNHDA and CDR2 SQIVND (reference sequence). The CDR3 spans 14 residues. CDR3 in DNA: TGTGCCAGTAGTCCCCTGGAGGGGAACAATGAGCAGTTCTTC. This translates into CASSPLEGNNEQFF.

This clonotype was counted only a few times. For the CDR3, the DNA is TGTGCCAGCAGTTTCGGACGGGCGAACACTGAAGCTTTCTTT. Amino acids: CASSFGRANTEAFF. The chain carries TRBV7-8 and TRBJ1-1; D not resolved. The ends were cut back, 6 bases at V and 1 base at J, with 12 bases in the middle. Germline lookup yields CDR1 SGHVS and CDR2 FQNEAQ. The CDR3 extends over 14 amino acids.

This clonotype was counted between two and nine times. This sequence joins TRBV6-2 or TRBV6-3 and TRBJ1-2; perhaps TRBD1 as D (5 bases). From germline, CDR1 is MNHEY and CDR2 SVGEGT. This CDR3 has 12 residues. The V gene lost 7 bases and the J gene lost 3 bases, with 9 bases spanning the gap. As DNA, the CDR3 is TGTGCCAGCACCTCGACAGACTATGGCTACACCTTC. This translates into CASTSTDYGYTF.

The V call is TRBV24-1, the J call TRBJ1-2; 10 bases align to TRBD1. From germline, CDR1 is KGHDR and CDR2 SFDVKD. V trimming: 3 bases; J trimming: 1 base; junction bases outside the gene matches: 7. The CDR3 is 17 residues long. The DNA of the CDR3 is TGTGCCACCAGTGATGCCTCAGGGACAGGGGTTAACTATGGCTACACCTTC. Translated, it gives CATSDASGTGVNYGYTF.

This clonotype has at least ten counts. The chain has TRBV7-2 and TRBJ2-4, with 8 nucleotides matching TRBD2. The CDR3 has 17 amino acids. The V segment lost 1 base and the J segment 1 base; nucleotides outside the gene matches: 6. Germline CDR1 and CDR2: SGHTA and FQGNSA. CDR3 in amino acids: CASSLVGGRFAKNIQYF. CDR3 bases: TGTGCCAGCAGCTTAGTAGGCGGGAGGTTTGCCAAAAACATTCAGTACTTC.